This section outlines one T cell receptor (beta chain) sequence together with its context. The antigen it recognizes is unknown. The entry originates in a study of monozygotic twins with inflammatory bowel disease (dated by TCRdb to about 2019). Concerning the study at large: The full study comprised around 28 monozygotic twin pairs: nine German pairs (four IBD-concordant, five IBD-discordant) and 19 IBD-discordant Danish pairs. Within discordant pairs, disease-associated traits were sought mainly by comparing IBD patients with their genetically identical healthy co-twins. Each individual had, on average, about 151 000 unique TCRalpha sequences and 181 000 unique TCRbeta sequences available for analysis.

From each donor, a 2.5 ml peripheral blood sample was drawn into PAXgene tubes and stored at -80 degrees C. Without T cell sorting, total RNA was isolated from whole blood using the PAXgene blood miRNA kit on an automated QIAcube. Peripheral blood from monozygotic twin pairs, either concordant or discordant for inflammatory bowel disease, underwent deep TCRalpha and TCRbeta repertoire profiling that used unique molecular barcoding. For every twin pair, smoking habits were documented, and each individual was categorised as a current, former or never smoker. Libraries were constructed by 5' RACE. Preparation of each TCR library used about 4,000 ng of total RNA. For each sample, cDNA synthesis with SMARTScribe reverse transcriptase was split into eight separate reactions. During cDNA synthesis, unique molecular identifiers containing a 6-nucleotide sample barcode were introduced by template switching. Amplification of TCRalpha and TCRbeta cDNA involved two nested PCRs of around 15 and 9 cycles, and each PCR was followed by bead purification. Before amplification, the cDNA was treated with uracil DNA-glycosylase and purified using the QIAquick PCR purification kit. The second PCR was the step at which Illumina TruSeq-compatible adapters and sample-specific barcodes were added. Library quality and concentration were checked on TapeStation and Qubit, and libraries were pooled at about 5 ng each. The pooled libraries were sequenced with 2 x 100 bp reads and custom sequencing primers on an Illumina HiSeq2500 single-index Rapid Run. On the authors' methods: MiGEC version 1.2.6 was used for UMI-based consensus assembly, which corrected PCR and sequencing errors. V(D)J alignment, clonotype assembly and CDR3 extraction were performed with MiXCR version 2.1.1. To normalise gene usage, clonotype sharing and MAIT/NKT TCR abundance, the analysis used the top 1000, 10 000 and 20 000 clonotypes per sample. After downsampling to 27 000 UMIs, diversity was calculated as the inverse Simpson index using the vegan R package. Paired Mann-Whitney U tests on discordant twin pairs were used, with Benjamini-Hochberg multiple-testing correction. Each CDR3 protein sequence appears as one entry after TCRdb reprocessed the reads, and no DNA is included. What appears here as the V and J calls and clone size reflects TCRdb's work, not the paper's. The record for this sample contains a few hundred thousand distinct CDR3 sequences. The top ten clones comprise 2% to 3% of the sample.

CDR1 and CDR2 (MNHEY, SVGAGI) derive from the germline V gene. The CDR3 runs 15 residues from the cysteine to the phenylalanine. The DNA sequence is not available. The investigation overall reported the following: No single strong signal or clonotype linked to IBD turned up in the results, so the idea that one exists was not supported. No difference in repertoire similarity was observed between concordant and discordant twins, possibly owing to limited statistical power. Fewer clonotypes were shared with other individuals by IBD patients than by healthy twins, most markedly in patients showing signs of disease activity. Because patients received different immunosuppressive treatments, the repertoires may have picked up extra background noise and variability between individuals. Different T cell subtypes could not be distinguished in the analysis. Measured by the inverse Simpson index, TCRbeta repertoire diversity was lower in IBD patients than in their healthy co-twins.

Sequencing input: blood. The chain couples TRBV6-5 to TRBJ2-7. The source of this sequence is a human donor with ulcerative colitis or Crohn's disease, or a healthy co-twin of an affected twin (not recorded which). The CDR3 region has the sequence CASSYNSVTAYEQYF.